Listed below are T cell receptor beta chains from one sample, sequenced in a study of T cell clonotyping in hematopoietic cell transplantation. The data were produced by immunoSEQ multiplex PCR, yet TCRdb's version contains in-frame clones alone and is incomplete. This table has 6,500 to 8,500 clones, approximately 90% appearing once. The specimen was PBMCs, collected 180 days after allogeneic stem cell transplant. These receptors were collected from a female patient aged 50-60 years who had an allogeneic stem cell transplant from an unrelated donor, so the T cells may come from the graft donor. Some clones in this sample may be carry-over from other donors' samples. The CDR3 runs from the conserved cysteine through the conserved F or W. Fields, in order: J gene, V gene, clone size, CDR3 length, CDR3 protein. Clone size is shown for a subset of rows, as once, few, many or a class of expanded clone.

j_call: TRBJ1-1
v_call: TRBV2
clone_size: NA
cdr3_length: 12
cdr3_aa: CASMLGNTEAFF

j_call: TRBJ1-1
v_call: TRBV2
clone_size: NA
cdr3_length: 10
cdr3_aa: CASSDAEAFF

j_call: TRBJ2-7
v_call: TRBV15
clone_size: NA
cdr3_length: 13
cdr3_aa: CATSRDRRYEQYF

j_call: TRBJ2-3
v_call: TRBV11-2
clone_size: few
cdr3_length: 14
cdr3_aa: CASSHGAVTDTQYF

j_call: TRBJ1-4
v_call: TRBV5-4
clone_size: NA
cdr3_length: 17
cdr3_aa: CASTNRGGARTNEKLFF

j_call: TRBJ2-3
v_call: TRBV9
clone_size: once
cdr3_length: 16
cdr3_aa: CASSVAELLNTDTQYF

j_call: TRBJ2-7
v_call: TRBV19
clone_size: NA
cdr3_length: 14
cdr3_aa: CASSIRGATYEQYF

j_call: TRBJ2-7
v_call: TRBV27
clone_size: once
cdr3_length: 17
cdr3_aa: CASSPIGGWTGVDEQYF

j_call: TRBJ1-2
v_call: TRBV5-6
clone_size: NA
cdr3_length: 14
cdr3_aa: CASSLVRRNYGYTF

j_call: TRBJ2-2
v_call: TRBV19
clone_size: NA
cdr3_length: 16
cdr3_aa: CASSMTGGPLTGELFF

j_call: TRBJ2-1
v_call: TRBV4-1
clone_size: NA
cdr3_length: 15
cdr3_aa: CASSQKEREMNEQFF

j_call: TRBJ1-2
v_call: TRBV6-5
clone_size: NA
cdr3_length: 15
cdr3_aa: CASSYSSGQNYGYTF

j_call: TRBJ2-1
v_call: TRBV13
clone_size: once
cdr3_length: 18
cdr3_aa: CASSPGTSGRAPYNEQFF

j_call: TRBJ1-2
v_call: TRBV6-1
clone_size: NA
cdr3_length: 15
cdr3_aa: CASSPEPGAAYGYTF

j_call: TRBJ2-6
v_call: TRBV4-2
clone_size: NA
cdr3_length: 16
cdr3_aa: CASSQFRSSGANVLTF

j_call: TRBJ2-3
v_call: TRBV18
clone_size: NA
cdr3_length: 15
cdr3_aa: CASSPSVGSTDTQYF

j_call: TRBJ1-1
v_call: TRBV27
clone_size: NA
cdr3_length: 15
cdr3_aa: CASSYAKGGYTEAFF

j_call: TRBJ2-6
v_call: TRBV5-1
clone_size: NA
cdr3_length: 15
cdr3_aa: CASSFQEVGANVLTF

j_call: TRBJ2-1
v_call: TRBV7-9
clone_size: NA
cdr3_length: 14
cdr3_aa: CASSLASRRNEQFF

j_call: TRBJ1-3
v_call: TRBV30
clone_size: NA
cdr3_length: 14
cdr3_aa: CAWSAQGSGNTIYF

j_call: TRBJ1-5
v_call: TRBV4-3
clone_size: NA
cdr3_length: 14
cdr3_aa: CASSPSRQLEPQHF

j_call: TRBJ1-5
v_call: TRBV19
clone_size: NA
cdr3_length: 14
cdr3_aa: CASSRDRESWPQHF